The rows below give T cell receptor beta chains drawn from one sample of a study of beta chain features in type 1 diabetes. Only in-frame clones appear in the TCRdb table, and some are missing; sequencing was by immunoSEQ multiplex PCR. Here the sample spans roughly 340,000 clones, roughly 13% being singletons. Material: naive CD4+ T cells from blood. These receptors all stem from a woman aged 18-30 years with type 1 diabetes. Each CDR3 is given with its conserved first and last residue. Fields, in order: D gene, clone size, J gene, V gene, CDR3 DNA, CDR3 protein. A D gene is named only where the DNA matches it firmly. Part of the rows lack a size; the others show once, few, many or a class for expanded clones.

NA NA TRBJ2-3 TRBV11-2 TGTGCCAGCAGCTTTCCCCCGGCAGATACGCAGTATTTT CASSFPPADTQYF
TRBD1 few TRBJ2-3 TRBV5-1 TGCGCCAGCACCCCCTCCCGACAGGGTTTCGCAGATACGCAGTATTTT CASTPSRQGFADTQYF
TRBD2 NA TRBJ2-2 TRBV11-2 TGTGCCAGCAGCTCTGATCCTAGCGGGAGGCGCACCGGGGAGCTGTTTTTT CASSSDPSGRRTGELFF
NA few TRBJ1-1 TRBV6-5 TGTGCCAGCAGTTACAAACGCGGCACTGAAGCTTTCTTT CASSYKRGTEAFF
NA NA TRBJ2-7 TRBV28 TGTGCCAGCAGTTCTCAACCAGGGAAAAGGGAGCAGTACTTC CASSSQPGKREQYF
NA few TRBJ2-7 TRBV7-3 TGTGCCAGCAGCGAGGGAGGCGCCTACGAGCAGTACTTC CASSEGGAYEQYF
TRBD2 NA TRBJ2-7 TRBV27 TGTGCCAGCAGACCGGGACTAGCGGGAGGAACCTACGAGCAGTACTTC CASRPGLAGGTYEQYF
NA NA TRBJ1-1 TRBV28 TGTGCCAGCAGTTTATCCTCCCGGGGGGCACCTGAAGCTTTCTTT CASSLSSRGAPEAFF
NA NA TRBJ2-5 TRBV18 TGTGCCAGCGCGCCGGGGATCGTACAAGAGACCCAGTACTTC CASAPGIVQETQYF
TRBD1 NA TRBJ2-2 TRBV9 TGTGCCAGCAGCTTCTCCGGGACAGGGGGAATCGGGGAGCTGTTTTTT CASSFSGTGGIGELFF
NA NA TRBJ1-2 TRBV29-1 TGCAGCGTTGAAACGGGGGGCGAGTATGGCTACACCTTC CSVETGGEYGYTF
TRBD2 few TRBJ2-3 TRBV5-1 TGCGCCAGCAGCTTGTTTAGCGGGAGAAGCACAGATACGCAGTATTTT CASSLFSGRSTDTQYF
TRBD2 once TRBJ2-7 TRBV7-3 TGTGCCAGCAGCCTAGCGGGAGGGCCCTCCTACGAGCAGTACTTC CASSLAGGPSYEQYF
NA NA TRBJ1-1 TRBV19 TGTGCCAGTAGTATCGGGAACAGGGTTGGCACTGAAGCTTTCTTT CASSIGNRVGTEAFF
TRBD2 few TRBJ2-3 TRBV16 TGTGCCAGCAGCCGGGACTACACAGATACGCAGTATTTT CASSRDYTDTQYF
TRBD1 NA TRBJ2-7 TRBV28 TGTGCCAGCAGTCTCCGTACAGGGGGCGCGGGTTACGAGCAGTACTTC CASSLRTGGAGYEQYF
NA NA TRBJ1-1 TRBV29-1 TGCAGCGTGTACAAAGGGGCGGAGAACACTGAAGCTTTCTTT CSVYKGAENTEAFF
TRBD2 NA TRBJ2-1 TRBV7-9 TGTGCCAGCAGCTCACCGGGACTAGCGGGATTGGCCAATGAGCAGTTCTTC CASSSPGLAGLANEQFF
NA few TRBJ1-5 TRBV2 TGTGCCAGCACCGGGACAACTAGCAATCAGCCCCAGCATTTT CASTGTTSNQPQHF
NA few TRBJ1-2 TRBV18 TGTGCCAGCTCACCCCTAGACCGGGGAGGTGGCTACACCTTC CASSPLDRGGGYTF
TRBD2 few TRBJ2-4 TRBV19 TGTGCCAGTAGTTGGCCTAGCGGGGGGGACATTCAGTACTTC CASSWPSGGDIQYF
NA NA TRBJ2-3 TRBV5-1 TGCGCCAGCAGCGTGAGAGCGGGAGATACGCAGTATTTT CASSVRAGDTQYF
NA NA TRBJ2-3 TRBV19 TGTGCCAGTAGTATAGACCCTCTGTCCACGCAGTATTTT CASSIDPLSTQYF
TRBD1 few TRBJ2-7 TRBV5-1 TGCGCCAGCAGCTTTGGGACAGGGGGCGACGAGCAGTACTTC CASSFGTGGDEQYF